The 5 T cell receptor beta chains in this list originate from one sample, sequenced in a study of post-analysis software for immune sequencing data (dated by TCRdb to the mid-2010s). Results and caveats for the whole study, not just this receptor: Significantly higher frequencies in patients than in controls were found for a few TRBV segments, including TRBV5-6, TRBV5-1 and TRBV20-1.

Their cognate antigens are unknown. The method was PCR. Sequencing was performed on an Illumina HiSeq 2500. To reduce PCR and sequencing biases, unique molecular identifiers were incorporated into the TCR beta cDNA libraries. In TCRdb, the public reads were trimmed at Q25 with fastp and aligned with MiXCR, with productive beta chains retained. Each record represents a unique CDR3 protein, reported with the most common genes and DNA among its rows. The table for this sample lists around 700,000 distinct CDR3 sequences; over 45% of them were counted only once. The top ten constitute 11% of the sample. The sequenced sample was blood. The receptors derive from a girl aged 2-9 years with multiple sclerosis.

CDR3 residues: CASSGDRDENIQYF. The DNA of the CDR3 is TGCGCCAGCAGCGGGGATAGGGACGAAAACATTCAGTACTTC. The J gene is TRBJ2-7, the V gene TRBV5-1; D assignment may be TRBD1 or TRBD2 (5 bases each). The J call may be wrong; the DNA end is better matched by TRBJ2-4. The CDR3 contains 14 residues. Looked up from germline, CDR1 is SGHRS and CDR2 is YFSETQ.

This rearrangement joins TRBV4-1 to TRBJ2-3; the D gene could be TRBD1 or TRBD2 (6 bases each). V was shortened by 4 bases and J by 2 bases, with 16 bases between the two germline ends. The germline gives CDR1 MGHRA, CDR2 YSYEKL. The CDR3 loop spans 16 amino acids. CDR3 region: CASSRRGGPPTDTQYF. In DNA form, the CDR3 reads TGCGCCAGCAGCCGACGAGGGGGGCCCCCCACAGATACGCAGTATTTT.

This clonotype showed up just a few times. This chain connects TRBV29-1 to TRBJ2-1, with 7 bases identical to TRBD1. The CDR3 covers 13 residues. V lost 6 bases, J lost 4 bases, and 6 bases stayed unmatched. From germline, CDR1 is SQVTM and CDR2 ANQGSEA. The CDR3 DNA reads TGCAGCGTACTAAGGACAGGATACAATGAGCAGTTCTTC. The encoded protein is CSVLRTGYNEQFF.

With respect to this clonotype: Sequence at one end of the junction differs from germline and may be a read error. The rearrangement uses TRBV7-9 and TRBJ2-7; D may be TRBD2 (7 bases). CDR1 and CDR2 from the germline V gene are SEHNR and FQNEAQ (reference sequence). The CDR3 consists of 14 residues. The chain's CDR3 is CASSLGGGAYKQYF. In nucleotides, the CDR3 is TGTGCCAGCAGCTTAGGGGGGGGCGCCTACAAGCAGTACTTC.

The chain uses TRBV6-2 or TRBV6-3 and TRBJ1-5, with D perhaps TRBD1 (6 bases). The CDR3 spans 18 residues. Germline CDR1 reads MNHEY; CDR2 reads SVGEGT. Trimming took off 5 bases at V and 3 bases at J, with 23 bases between the two ends. Written as DNA, the CDR3 is TGTGCCAGCAGTCCCCTAGGTGAATGGACAGCGCACAATCAGCCCCAGCATTTT. Translating it yields CASSPLGEWTAHNQPQHF.